This T cell receptor (beta chain) was observed in a study of blood T cell repertoires in COVID-19. Whole-study context: Samples came from the United States, Italy and Spain, spanning acute and convalescent COVID-19. PBMCs, B-cell-depleted T cells, or T cells were the source of the cDNA or gDNA that made up the material.

This CDR3 region has 17 residues. Study processing details: Quantification of nucleated cells was approximated via reference gene primer amplification. Generated by immunoSEQ multiplex PCR, the TCRdb table keeps only in-frame clones and is missing some. The V and J calls and the clone size are those of that table, but D and trimming were determined from the DNA. The repertoire holds tens of thousands of clones, 82% seen once, with about 13% in the top ten. V is TRBV21-1 and J is TRBJ1-5; the listed D gene, TRBD1, was not tested against the DNA. TRBV21-1 represents a pseudogene. Sequenced material: peripheral blood. This receptor was taken from a woman of 80 years or more with acute or convalescent COVID-19. CDR3 sequence: CASSKAPRKGYNQPQHF. The CDR3 DNA is TGTGCCAGCAGCAAAGCACCAAGGAAGGGGTACAATCAGCCCCAGCATTTT.